This TCR beta chain was documented in a study of cytomegalovirus exposure and HLA in healthy donors. Germline CDR1 reads SQVTM; CDR2 reads ANQGSEA. The CDR3 contains 15 residues. V gave up 5 bases and J gave up 4 bases; unmatched junction bases: 11. Details on this clone: The antigen is not known.

The table came from immunoSEQ multiplex PCR; TCRdb's copy has only in-frame clones and leaves some out. The sample consists of approximately 300,000 clones, more than 80% of them appearing once. Overall study results and limits: Published work reported that the classifier diagnosed cytomegalovirus status with high specificity and sensitivity. The TCR clusters that emerged in the first cohort tended, a later analysis found, to co-occur in the 95 to 150 validation repertoires. TCR beta chains numbering under 200 were designated cytomegalovirus-associated.

The clonotype comes from a woman aged 18-29 years in good health and CMV-seronegative. Specimen: PBMCs. The J gene is TRBJ1-2, the V gene TRBV29-1, with 9 bases lining up with TRBD1. For the CDR3, the DNA is TGCAGCGTTATCCTAAGGGACAGGGAGGGCTATGGCTACACCTTC. As protein: CSVILRDREGYGYTF.